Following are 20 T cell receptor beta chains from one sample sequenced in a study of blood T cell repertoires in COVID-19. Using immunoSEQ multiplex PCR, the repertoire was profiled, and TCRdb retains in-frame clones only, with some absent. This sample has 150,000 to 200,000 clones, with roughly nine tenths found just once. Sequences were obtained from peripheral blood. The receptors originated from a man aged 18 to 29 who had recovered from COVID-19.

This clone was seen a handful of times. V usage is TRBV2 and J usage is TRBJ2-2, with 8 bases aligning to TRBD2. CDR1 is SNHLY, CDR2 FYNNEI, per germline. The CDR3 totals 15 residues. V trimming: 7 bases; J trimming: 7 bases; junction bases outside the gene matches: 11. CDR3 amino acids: CASTARGSGIGELFF. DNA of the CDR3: TGTGCCAGCACGGCCCGGGGTAGCGGGATCGGGGAGCTGTTTTTT.

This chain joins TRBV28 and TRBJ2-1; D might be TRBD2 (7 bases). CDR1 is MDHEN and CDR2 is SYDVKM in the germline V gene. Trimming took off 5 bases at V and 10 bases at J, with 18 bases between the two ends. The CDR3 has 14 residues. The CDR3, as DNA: TGTGCCAGCAGTATAGGGGGGGGGTCCTGGGAGCAGTTCTTC. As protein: CASSIGGGSWEQFF.

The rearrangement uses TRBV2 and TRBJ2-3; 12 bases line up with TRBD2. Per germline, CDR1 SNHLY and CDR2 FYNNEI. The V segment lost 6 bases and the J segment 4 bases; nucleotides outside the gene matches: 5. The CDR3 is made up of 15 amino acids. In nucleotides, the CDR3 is TGTGCCAGCAGCGGACTAGCGGGAAGGGCAGATACGCAGTATTTT. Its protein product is CASSGLAGRADTQYF.

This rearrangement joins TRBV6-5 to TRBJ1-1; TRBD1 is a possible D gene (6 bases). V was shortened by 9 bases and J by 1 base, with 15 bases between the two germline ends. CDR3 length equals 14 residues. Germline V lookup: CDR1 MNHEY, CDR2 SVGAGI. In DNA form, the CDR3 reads TGTGCCAGTTGCACGGGCAGGGGGAACACTGAAGCTTTCTTT. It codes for CASCTGRGNTEAFF.

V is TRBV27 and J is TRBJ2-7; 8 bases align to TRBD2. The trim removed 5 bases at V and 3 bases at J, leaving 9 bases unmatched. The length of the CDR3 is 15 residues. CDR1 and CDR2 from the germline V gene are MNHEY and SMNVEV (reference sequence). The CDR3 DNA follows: TGTGCCAGCAGTCCCAACGGACTAGCCTTCTACGAGCAGTACTTC. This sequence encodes CASSPNGLAFYEQYF.

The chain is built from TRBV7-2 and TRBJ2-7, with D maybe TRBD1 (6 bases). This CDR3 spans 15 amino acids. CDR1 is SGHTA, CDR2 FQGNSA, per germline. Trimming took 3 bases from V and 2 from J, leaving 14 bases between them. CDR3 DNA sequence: TGTGCCAGCAGCTTCTCCTTGACAGGAGCCTACGAGCAGTACTTC. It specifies CASSFSLTGAYEQYF.

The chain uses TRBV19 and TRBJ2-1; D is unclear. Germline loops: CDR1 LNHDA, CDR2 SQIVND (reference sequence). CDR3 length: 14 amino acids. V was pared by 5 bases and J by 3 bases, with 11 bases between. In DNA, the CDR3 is TGTGCCAGTAGTCCCTCCACAGTCTACAATGAGCAGTTCTTC. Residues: CASSPSTVYNEQFF.

The CDR3 loop reads CASRSLRDSYEQYF. The CDR3 DNA reads as TGCGCCAGCAGAAGCCTCAGGGACTCCTACGAGCAGTACTTC. This chain uses TRBV10-2 with TRBJ2-7; TRBD1 is a possible D gene (5 bases). CDR1 is WSHSY, CDR2 SAAADI, per germline. This CDR3 contains 14 residues. Trimming cost V 6 bases and J 0 bases, with 12 bases left between them.

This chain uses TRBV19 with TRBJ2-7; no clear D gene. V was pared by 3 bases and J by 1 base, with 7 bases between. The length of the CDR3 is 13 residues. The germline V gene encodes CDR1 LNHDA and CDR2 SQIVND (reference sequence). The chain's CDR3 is CASSIGQSYEQYF. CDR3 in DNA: TGTGCCAGTAGTATTGGTCAGTCCTACGAGCAGTACTTC.

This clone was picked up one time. CDR3 residues: CASSRLPRDTEAFF. DNA of the CDR3: TGTGCCAGCAGCCGGCTACCCAGGGACACTGAAGCTTTCTTT. The rearrangement uses TRBV3-1 (or the pseudogene TRBV3-2) and TRBJ1-1; TRBD1 is a possible D gene (5 bases). The CDR3 is made up of 14 amino acids. Germline V gene lookup returns CDR1 LGHDT and CDR2 YNNKEL (reference sequence). Trimming removed 4 bases at V and 3 bases at J, with 12 bases between.

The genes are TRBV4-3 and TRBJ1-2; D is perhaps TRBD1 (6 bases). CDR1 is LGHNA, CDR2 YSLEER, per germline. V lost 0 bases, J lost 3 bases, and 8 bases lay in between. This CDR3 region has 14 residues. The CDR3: CASSQDTGYYGYTF. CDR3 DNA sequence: TGCGCCAGCAGCCAAGACACAGGGTACTATGGCTACACCTTC.

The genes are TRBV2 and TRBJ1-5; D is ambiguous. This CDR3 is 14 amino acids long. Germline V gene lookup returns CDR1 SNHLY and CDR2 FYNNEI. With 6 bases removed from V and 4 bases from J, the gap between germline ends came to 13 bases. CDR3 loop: CASSGLTGNQPQHF. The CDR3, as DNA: TGTGCCAGCAGCGGGTTAACGGGGAATCAGCCCCAGCATTTT. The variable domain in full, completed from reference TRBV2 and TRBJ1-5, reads EPEVTQTPSHQVTQMGQEVILRCVPISNHLYFYWYRQILGQKVEFLVSFYNNEISEKSEIFDDQFSVERPDGSNFTLKIRSTKLEDSAMYFCASSGLTGNQPQHFGDGTRLSIL.

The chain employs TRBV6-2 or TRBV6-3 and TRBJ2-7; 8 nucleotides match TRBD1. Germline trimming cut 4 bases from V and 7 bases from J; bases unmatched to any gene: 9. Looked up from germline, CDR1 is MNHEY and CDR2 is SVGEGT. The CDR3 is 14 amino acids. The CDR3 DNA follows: TGTGCCAGCAGTTTTGTAGGACAGGGAGTGGAGCAGTACTTC. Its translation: CASSFVGQGVEQYF.

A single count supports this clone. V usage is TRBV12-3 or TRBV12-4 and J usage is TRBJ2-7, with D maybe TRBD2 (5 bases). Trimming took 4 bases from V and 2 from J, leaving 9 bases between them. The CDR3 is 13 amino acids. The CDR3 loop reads CASSSGGPYEQYF. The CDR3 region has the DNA TGTGCCAGCAGTTCAGGAGGCCCCTACGAGCAGTACTTC.

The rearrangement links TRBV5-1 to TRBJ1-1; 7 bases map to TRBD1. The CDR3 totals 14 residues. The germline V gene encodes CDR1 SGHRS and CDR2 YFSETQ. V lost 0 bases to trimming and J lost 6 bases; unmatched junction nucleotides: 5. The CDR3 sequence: CASSLGGGTAEAFF. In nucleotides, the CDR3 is TGCGCCAGCAGCTTGGGAGGGGGCACCGCTGAAGCTTTCTTT.

Here the CDR3 reads CASSVVRDGGIKGYTF. The CDR3 nucleotides read TGTGCCAGCAGCGTAGTGCGAGACGGGGGAATTAAGGGCTACACCTTC. The genes are TRBV9 and TRBJ1-2, with D tentatively TRBD1 (5 bases). V lost 0 bases and J lost 8, with 20 bases in between. This CDR3 spans 16 amino acids. Per the germline V gene, CDR1 is SGDLS and CDR2 is YYNGEE.

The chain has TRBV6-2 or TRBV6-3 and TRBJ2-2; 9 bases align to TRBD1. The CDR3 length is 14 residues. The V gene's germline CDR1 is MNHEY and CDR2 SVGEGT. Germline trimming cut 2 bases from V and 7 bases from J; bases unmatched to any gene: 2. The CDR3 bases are TGTGCCAGCAGTTACACAGGGGGCGGCGGGGAGCTGTTTTTT. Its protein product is CASSYTGGGGELFF.

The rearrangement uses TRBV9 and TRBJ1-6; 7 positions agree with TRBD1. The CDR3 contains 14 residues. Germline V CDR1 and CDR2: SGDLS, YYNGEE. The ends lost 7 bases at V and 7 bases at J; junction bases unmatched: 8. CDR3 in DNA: TGTGCCAGCGGACCGGACAGGCTGAATTCACCCCTCCACTTT. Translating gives CASGPDRLNSPLHF.

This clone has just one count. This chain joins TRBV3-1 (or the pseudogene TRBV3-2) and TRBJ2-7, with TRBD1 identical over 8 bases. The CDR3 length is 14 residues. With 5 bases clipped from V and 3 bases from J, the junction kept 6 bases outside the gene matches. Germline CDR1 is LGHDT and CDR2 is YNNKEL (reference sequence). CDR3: CASSTTGTGYEQYF. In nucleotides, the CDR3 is TGTGCCAGCAGCACAACCGGGACAGGCTACGAGCAGTACTTC.

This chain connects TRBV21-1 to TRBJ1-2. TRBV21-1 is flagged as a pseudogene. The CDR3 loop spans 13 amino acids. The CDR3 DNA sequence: TGTGCCAGCAGCCCACGAAGAGACTATGGCTACACCTTC. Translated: CASSPRRDYGYTF.